This entry lists 29 T cell receptor beta chains sequenced from one sample in a study of early T cells in non-severe SARS-CoV-2 infection (dated by TCRdb to the early 2020s). The library was obtained by 5' RACE. TCRdb records NextSeq 500 as the sequencer. In TCRdb, the public reads were trimmed at Q25 with fastp and aligned with MiXCR, with productive beta chains retained. Records with the same CDR3 protein are collapsed into one entry carrying the most frequent genes and DNA. This sample has tens of thousands of distinct CDR3 sequences in its table, and roughly 13% of those were observed once. The ten most abundant clones make up roughly 8% of the sample. The sequencing sample was made of whole blood. These receptors came from an adult who was a healthcare worker with PCR-confirmed SARS-CoV-2 infection or an uninfected control (not recorded which).

The rearrangement uses TRBV28 and TRBJ2-1; D is unresolved. Trimming removed 5 bases at V and 0 bases at J, with 8 bases between. Per the germline V gene, CDR1 is MDHEN and CDR2 is SYDVKM. The CDR3 runs 14 residues. CDR3 amino acids: CASSSTGSYNEQFF. In nucleotides, the CDR3 is TGTGCCAGCAGTAGTACTGGCTCCTACAATGAGCAGTTCTTC.

This clonotype turned up a few times. The DNA for the CDR3 is TGTGCCAGCAGAGACTACACCTACGAGCAGTACTTC. Protein: CASRDYTYEQYF. The J gene is TRBJ2-7, the V gene TRBV28; possible D gene TRBD2, 5 bases. Germline V gives CDR1 MDHEN, CDR2 SYDVKM. With 6 bases removed from V and 2 bases from J, the gap between germline ends came to 8 bases. CDR3 size: 12 residues. Combining the CDR3 with reference TRBV28 and TRBJ2-7 gives the whole variable domain DVKVTQSSRYLVKRTGEKVFLECVQDMDHENMFWYRQDPGLGLRLIYFSYDVKMKEKGDIPEGYSVSREKKERFSLILESASTNQTSMYLCASRDYTYEQYFGPGTRLTVT.

This clonotype was seen many times. The rearrangement links TRBV13 to TRBJ2-5; 7 bases fit TRBD1. The length of the CDR3 is 15 residues. CDR1 is PRHDT and CDR2 is FYEKMQ in the germline V gene (reference sequence). V trimming: 5 bases; J trimming: 2 bases; junction bases outside the gene matches: 8. The CDR3 coding sequence is TGTGCCAGCAGCGTTCGGGACAGAGTACAAGAGACCCAGTACTTC. Protein sequence: CASSVRDRVQETQYF.

This clonotype occurred many times. V is TRBV29-1 and J is TRBJ1-2; maybe TRBD1 (5 bases). Trimming stripped 7 bases from V and 6 bases from J, with 15 bases between. This CDR3 contains 12 residues. CDR1 and CDR2 (germline): SQVTM, ANQGSEA. The CDR3 reads CSAGSQGDGYTF. The DNA for the CDR3 is TGCAGCGCCGGGAGCCAGGGCGATGGCTACACCTTC.

The sample holds many counts of this clonotype. The gene calls are TRBV28 and TRBJ2-7; 9 nucleotides line up with TRBD1. This CDR3 spans 14 amino acids. Germline V lookup: CDR1 MDHEN, CDR2 SYDVKM. V was clipped by 7 bases and J by 2 bases; unmatched bases: 6. As DNA, the CDR3 is TGTGCCAGCAAAACGGACAGGGGAACCTACGAGCAGTACTTC. Residues: CASKTDRGTYEQYF.

This clonotype turned up a few times. CDR3 protein: CASSSYQGAQETQYF. CDR3 bases: TGTGCCAGCAGCTCCTACCAGGGGGCACAGGAGACCCAGTACTTC. This rearrangement joins TRBV7-2 to TRBJ2-5; 8 bases agree with TRBD1. The CDR3 is 15 amino acids. V trimming: 4 bases; J trimming: 5 bases; junction bases outside the gene matches: 9. The germline V gene has CDR1 SGHTA and CDR2 FQGNSA.

The chain has TRBV28 and TRBJ2-2, with 14 bases lining up with TRBD2. Germline V gene sequence: CDR1 MDHEN, CDR2 SYDVKM. This CDR3 has 16 residues. Unmatched junction bases numbered 9, after V lost 8 bases and J lost 7 bases. CDR3 sequence: CASAPGLAGELGELFF. The DNA for the CDR3 is TGTGCCAGCGCCCCGGGACTAGCGGGAGAACTCGGGGAGCTGTTTTTT.

This clonotype was seen repeatedly, ten times or more. The CDR3 region has the DNA TGCAGCGCCTACAGGGGGATATCTGAAGCTTTCTTT. This codes for CSAYRGISEAFF. The chain combines TRBV29-1 with TRBJ1-1; 8 nucleotides agree with TRBD1. Trimming took 7 bases from V and 6 from J; bases not matched to a gene: 7. Per germline, CDR1 SQVTM and CDR2 ANQGSEA. The CDR3 loop spans 12 amino acids.

The J gene is TRBJ1-5, the V gene TRBV7-9, with unresolved D. V lost 6 bases and J 3 bases, leaving 6 bases between the germline ends. The length of the CDR3 is 12 residues. Germline V gene lookup returns CDR1 SEHNR and CDR2 FQNEAQ (reference sequence). The chain's CDR3 is CASRTDNQPQHF. CDR3 bases: TGTGCCAGCAGAACGGACAATCAGCCCCAGCATTTT.

The chain is built from TRBV19 and TRBJ2-1; 9 bases are shared with TRBD2. Germline CDR1 and CDR2: LNHDA and SQIVND (reference sequence). V lost 1 base to trimming and J lost 5 bases; unmatched junction nucleotides: 9. The CDR3 length is 17 residues. CDR3 region: CASSIGGRAVLNNEQFF. In DNA, the CDR3 is TGTGCCAGTAGTATAGGCGGGAGGGCCGTACTTAACAATGAGCAGTTCTTC.

CDR3 in amino acids: CSATQGTLNTEAFF. CDR3 DNA sequence: TGCAGTGCTACCCAAGGGACACTTAACACTGAAGCTTTCTTT. This rearrangement joins TRBV20-1 to TRBJ1-1; D possibly corresponds to TRBD1 (6 bases). CDR1 and CDR2 from the germline V gene are DFQATT and SNEGSKA (reference sequence). Trimming pared 4 bases from V and 2 bases from J, leaving 14 bases between. The CDR3 contains 14 residues.

The chain is built from TRBV10-3 and TRBJ2-2; D is ambiguous. This CDR3 is 15 amino acids long. The V end was cut by 9 bases, the J end by 3 bases, with 17 bases between. In germline, CDR1 is ENHRY, CDR2 SYGVKD. CDR3 in amino acids: CAILNSRTDTGELFF. In DNA, the CDR3 is TGTGCCATTCTTAACTCCCGCACGGACACCGGGGAGCTGTTTTTT.

This clonotype was seen repeatedly, ten times or more. The rearrangement links TRBV20-1 to TRBJ1-2, with 10 positions matching TRBD1. The junction had 6 bases not matched to a gene; V was cut back by 6 bases and J by 8 bases. CDR1 and CDR2 (germline): DFQATT, SNEGSKA (reference sequence). The CDR3 spans 12 residues. CDR3 bases: TGCAGTGCCACGACAGGGGGCAAGGGCTACACCTTC. Its protein is CSATTGGKGYTF.

This clonotype was seen a handful of times. V gene TRBV3-1 combines with J gene TRBJ2-7; D possibly corresponds to TRBD2 (6 bases). The germline V gene has CDR1 LGHDT and CDR2 YNNKEL (reference sequence). V gave up 5 bases and J gave up 7 bases, with 18 bases separating them. This CDR3 spans 14 amino acids. CDR3 region: CASSGEAGLGEQYF. Here the CDR3 DNA reads TGTGCCAGCAGCGGGGAGGCGGGGCTCGGGGAGCAGTACTTC.

The CDR3 protein is CASSLTSGSDEQFF. The CDR3 DNA follows: TGTGCCAGCAGCTTAACTAGCGGGAGTGATGAGCAGTTCTTC. J is TRBJ2-1 and V is TRBV7-2, with 11 bases identical to TRBD2. Germline assignment: CDR1 SGHTA and CDR2 FQGNSA. The CDR3 runs 14 residues. The V and J ends lost 2 bases and 8 bases, in that order; junction bases with no gene match: 2. Looking up the rest from reference TRBV7-2 and TRBJ2-1 gives the full variable domain: GAGVSQSPSNKVTEKGKDVELRCDPISGHTALYWYRQSLGQGLEFLIYFQGNSAPDKSGLPSDRFSAERTGGSVSTLTIQRTQQEDSAVYLCASSLTSGSDEQFFGPGTRLTVL.

V and J are TRBV27 and TRBJ1-6; D is undetermined. Trimming cost V 5 bases and J 10 bases, with 9 bases left between them. Germline-derived CDR1 and CDR2 are MNHEY and SMNVEV (reference sequence). The CDR3 has 12 amino acids. The CDR3 nucleotides are TGTGCCAGCAGTCTTAAGGGCTCACCCCTCCACTTT. This codes for CASSLKGSPLHF.

This clonotype was seen more than once but under ten times. The J gene is TRBJ1-1, the V gene TRBV7-3; a weak D match, TRBD1 (6 bases). The CDR3 is made up of 13 amino acids. The germline V and J ends were trimmed by 5 bases and 3 bases, with 10 bases remaining between them. Germline V gene data show CDR1 as SGHTA and CDR2 as FQGTGA. In DNA, the CDR3 is TGTGCCAGCAGCCGAAACAGGGACACTGAAGCTTTCTTT. Protein sequence: CASSRNRDTEAFF.

In its sample, this clonotype was seen a few times. The chain combines TRBV19 with TRBJ2-3, with 7 bases fitting TRBD2. Looked up from germline, CDR1 is LNHDA and CDR2 is SQIVND (reference sequence). This CDR3 spans 15 amino acids. Trimming at V came to 5 bases and at J to 1 base, leaving 6 bases not matched to a gene. CDR3 in amino acids: CASSQTSHGTDTQYF. CDR3 coding DNA: TGTGCCAGTAGTCAGACTAGCCACGGCACAGATACGCAGTATTTT. Combining the CDR3 with reference TRBV19 and TRBJ2-3 gives the whole variable domain DGGITQSPKYLFRKEGQNVTLSCEQNLNHDAMYWYRQDPGQGLRLIYYSQIVNDFQKGDIAEGYSVSREKKESFPLTVTSAQKNPTAFYLCASSQTSHGTDTQYFGPGTRLTVL.

V gene TRBV29-1 combines with J gene TRBJ1-2, with D perhaps TRBD1 (5 bases). V shed 7 bases and J shed 8 bases, with 17 bases lying between them. CDR1 and CDR2 from the germline V gene are SQVTM and ANQGSEA. The CDR3 consists of 12 residues. CDR3 nucleotide sequence: TGCAGCGCCGGGCAGGGAGCGGGCGGCTACACCTTC. Encoded protein: CSAGQGAGGYTF.

This clonotype was observed many times. This rearrangement joins TRBV4-2 to TRBJ2-1, with a tentative D call TRBD2 (6 bases). V was cut by 4 bases and J by 9 bases, with 13 bases left in between. The CDR3 has 13 residues. Germline V gene data show CDR1 as LGHNA and CDR2 as YNFKEQ. CDR3 in DNA: TGTGCCAGCAGCCCAGGAGGGGCGGTTGAGCAGTTCTTC. Its translation is CASSPGGAVEQFF.

This chain links TRBV28 with TRBJ2-7; 7 nucleotides align to TRBD1. Germline V lookup: CDR1 MDHEN, CDR2 SYDVKM. The CDR3 extends over 13 amino acids. Trimming removed 5 bases from V and 4 bases from J; junction bases left unmatched: 5. The CDR3 coding sequence is TGTGCCAGCAGTACAGGGGCTCGGTACGAGCAGTACTTC. This codes for CASSTGARYEQYF.

This clonotype appeared once. This may stem from a read error, because a much larger clone lies one nucleotide away. The CDR3 protein is CSATSPLAGGHRKQPDTQYF. The CDR3 DNA follows: TGCAGTGCTACAAGCCCTCTAGCGGGAGGGCATAGGAAACAGCCAGATACGCAGTATTTT. The chain couples TRBV20-1 to TRBJ2-3; 12 bases map to TRBD2. The CDR3 sequence is 20 residues long. Germline CDR1 is DFQATT and CDR2 is SNEGSKA (reference sequence). Unmatched junction bases numbered 21, after V lost 4 bases and J lost 4 bases.

This clonotype was detected only a few times. The J gene is TRBJ2-5, the V gene TRBV6-2 or TRBV6-3; 7 bases fit TRBD2. The trim removed 2 bases at V and 2 bases at J, leaving 14 bases unmatched. The CDR3 runs to 18 residues. CDR1 is MNHEY, CDR2 SVGEGT, per germline. The CDR3 sequence: CASSYRAIGASGQETQYF. The CDR3 DNA follows: TGTGCCAGCAGTTACCGGGCTATCGGGGCTAGCGGACAAGAGACCCAGTACTTC.

The gene calls are TRBV6-2 or TRBV6-3 and TRBJ1-5; D remains ambiguous. There are 14 residues in the CDR3. Germline-derived CDR1 and CDR2 are MNHEY and SVGEGT. Trimming removed 7 bases at V and 1 base at J, with 11 bases between. The CDR3: CASTLDGSNQPQHF. The CDR3 DNA sequence: TGTGCCAGCACCCTGGACGGGAGCAATCAGCCCCAGCATTTT.

This rearrangement joins TRBV3-1 to TRBJ1-1; D is uncertain. Trimming pared 4 bases from V and 5 bases from J, leaving 11 bases between. The CDR3 has 13 amino acids. Germline loops: CDR1 LGHDT, CDR2 YNNKEL (reference sequence). The CDR3 is CASSPTADTEAFF. DNA for the CDR3: TGTGCCAGCAGCCCAACGGCGGATACTGAAGCTTTCTTT.

This clonotype was recorded many times. The chain couples TRBV5-5 to TRBJ2-7; D might be TRBD1 (5 bases). The germline V and J ends were trimmed by 4 bases and 2 bases, with 13 bases remaining between them. The CDR3 has 14 residues. Per the germline V gene, CDR1 is SGHKS and CDR2 is YYEKEE (reference sequence). The CDR3 spells CASSIDRGPYEQYF. The CDR3 nucleotides read TGTGCCAGCAGCATAGACAGAGGTCCCTACGAGCAGTACTTC. Based on the CDR3 plus reference TRBV5-5 and TRBJ2-7, the full variable domain is DAGVTQSPTHLIKTRGQQVTLRCSPISGHKSVSWYQQVLGQGPQFIFQYYEKEERGRGNFPDRFSARQFPNYSSELNVNALLLGDSALYLCASSIDRGPYEQYFGPGTRLTVT.

This chain links TRBV19 with TRBJ2-5; 8 nucleotides agree with TRBD1. Germline trimming cut 9 bases from V and 7 bases from J; bases unmatched to any gene: 10. The CDR3 sequence is 13 residues long. Per germline, CDR1 LNHDA and CDR2 SQIVND (reference sequence). The CDR3 reads CASRTGSSGTQYF. The CDR3 coding sequence is TGTGCCAGCCGGACAGGGAGTTCGGGGACCCAGTACTTC. The variable domain in full, completed from reference TRBV19 and TRBJ2-5, reads DGGITQSPKYLFRKEGQNVTLSCEQNLNHDAMYWYRQDPGQGLRLIYYSQIVNDFQKGDIAEGYSVSREKKESFPLTVTSAQKNPTAFYLCASRTGSSGTQYFGPGTRLLVL.

The chain links TRBV28 to TRBJ2-1, with D tentatively TRBD2 (6 bases). Per germline, CDR1 MDHEN and CDR2 SYDVKM. The CDR3 runs to 15 residues. V lost 4 bases and J 5 bases, leaving 15 bases between the germline ends. DNA for the CDR3: TGTGCCAGCAGTTCCCCCGGGACTTTTAACAATGAGCAGTTCTTC. Protein sequence: CASSSPGTFNNEQFF. The whole variable domain, filled in from reference TRBV28 and TRBJ2-1, reads DVKVTQSSRYLVKRTGEKVFLECVQDMDHENMFWYRQDPGLGLRLIYFSYDVKMKEKGDIPEGYSVSREKKERFSLILESASTNQTSMYLCASSSPGTFNNEQFFGPGTRLTVL.

The chain couples TRBV7-9 to TRBJ2-1; D remains ambiguous. The V gene's germline CDR1 is SEHNR and CDR2 FQNEAQ (reference sequence). The V and J ends lost 4 bases and 5 bases respectively, with 18 bases between them. The CDR3 consists of 16 residues. CDR3 amino acids: CASSSHNPGQDNEQFF. The CDR3 coding sequence is TGTGCCAGCAGCTCCCACAATCCCGGCCAAGACAATGAGCAGTTCTTC.